This T cell receptor beta chain was profiled in a study of blood T cell repertoires in COVID-19. Study context: Samples came from the United States, Italy and Spain, spanning acute and convalescent COVID-19. T cells, B-cell-depleted T cells, or PBMCs supplied cDNA or gDNA.

A remark on this clone: This sample includes further DNA sequences coding for the same CDR3.

Trimming left V 5 bases short and J 0 bases short, with 2 bases between. The CDR3 is 12 amino acids. Germline-derived CDR1 and CDR2 are LNHDA and SQIVND (reference sequence). The data were produced by immunoSEQ multiplex PCR, yet TCRdb's version contains in-frame clones alone and is incomplete. The sample contains a few hundred thousand clones, roughly 87% of which appear only once. Sequencing input: PBMCs or T cells enriched from blood (not recorded which). The chain recombines TRBV19 with TRBJ2-1; D is ambiguous. The TCR originated in a woman in her twenties or thirties who had recovered from COVID-19. For the CDR3, the DNA is TGTGCCAGTAGTCTCTCCTACAATGAGCAGTTCTTC. It is translated as CASSLSYNEQFF.